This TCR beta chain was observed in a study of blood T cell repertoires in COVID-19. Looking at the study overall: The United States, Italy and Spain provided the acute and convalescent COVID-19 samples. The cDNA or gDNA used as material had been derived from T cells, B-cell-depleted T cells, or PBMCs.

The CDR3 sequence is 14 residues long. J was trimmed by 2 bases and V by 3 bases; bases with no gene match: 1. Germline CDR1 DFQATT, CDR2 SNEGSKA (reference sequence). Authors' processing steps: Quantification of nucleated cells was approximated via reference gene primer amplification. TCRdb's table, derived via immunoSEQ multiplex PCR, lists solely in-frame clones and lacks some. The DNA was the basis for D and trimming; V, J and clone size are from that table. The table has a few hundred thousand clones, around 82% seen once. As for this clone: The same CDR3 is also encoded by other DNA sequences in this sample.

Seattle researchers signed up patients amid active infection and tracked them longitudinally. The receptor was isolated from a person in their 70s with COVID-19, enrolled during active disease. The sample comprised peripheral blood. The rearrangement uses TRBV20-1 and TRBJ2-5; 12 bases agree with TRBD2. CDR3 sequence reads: CSASLAGGQETQYF. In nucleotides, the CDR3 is TGCAGTGCTAGTCTAGCGGGGGGGCAAGAGACCCAGTACTTC.